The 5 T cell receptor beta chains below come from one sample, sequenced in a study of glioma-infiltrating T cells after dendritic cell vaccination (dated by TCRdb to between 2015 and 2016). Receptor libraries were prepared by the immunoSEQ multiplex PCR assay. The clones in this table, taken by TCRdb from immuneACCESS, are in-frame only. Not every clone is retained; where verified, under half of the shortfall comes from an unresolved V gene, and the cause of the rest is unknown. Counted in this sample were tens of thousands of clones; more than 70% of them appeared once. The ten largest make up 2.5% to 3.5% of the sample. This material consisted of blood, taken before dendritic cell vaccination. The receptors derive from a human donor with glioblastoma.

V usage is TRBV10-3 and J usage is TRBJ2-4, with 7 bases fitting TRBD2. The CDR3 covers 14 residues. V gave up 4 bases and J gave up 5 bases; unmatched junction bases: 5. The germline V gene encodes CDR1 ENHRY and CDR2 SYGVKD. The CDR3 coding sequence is TGTGCCATCAGTGCCTCTAGCGGAGAAAACATTCAGTACTTC. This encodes CAISASSGENIQYF.

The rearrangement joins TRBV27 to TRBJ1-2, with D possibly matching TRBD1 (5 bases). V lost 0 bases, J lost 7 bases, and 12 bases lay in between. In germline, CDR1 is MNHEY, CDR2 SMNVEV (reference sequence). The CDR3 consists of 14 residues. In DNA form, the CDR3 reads TGTGCCAGCAGTTTATCGCCGACAGCGCGTGGCTACACCTTC. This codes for CASSLSPTARGYTF.

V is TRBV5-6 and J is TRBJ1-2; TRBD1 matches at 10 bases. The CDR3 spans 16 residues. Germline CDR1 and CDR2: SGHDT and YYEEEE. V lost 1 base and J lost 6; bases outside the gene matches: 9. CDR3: CASSLPQGQGIDGYTF. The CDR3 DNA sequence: TGTGCCAGCAGCTTGCCCCAGGGACAGGGGATTGATGGCTACACCTTC.

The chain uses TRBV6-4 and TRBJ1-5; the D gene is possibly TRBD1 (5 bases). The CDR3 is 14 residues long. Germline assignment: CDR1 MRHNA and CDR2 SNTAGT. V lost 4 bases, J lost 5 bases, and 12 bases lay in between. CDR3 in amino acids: CASSVAPGDQPQHF. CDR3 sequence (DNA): TGTGCCAGCAGTGTGGCCCCGGGGGATCAGCCCCAGCATTTT.

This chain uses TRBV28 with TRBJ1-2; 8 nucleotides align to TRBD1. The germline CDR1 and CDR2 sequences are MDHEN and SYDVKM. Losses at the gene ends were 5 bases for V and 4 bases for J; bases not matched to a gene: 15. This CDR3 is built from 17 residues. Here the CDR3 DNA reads TGTGCCAGCAGTCCTTTTGACAGGGGAAGGAGTTTCTATGGCTACACCTTC. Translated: CASSPFDRGRSFYGYTF.